In its sample, the clone carrying this TCR beta chain was seen a few times. The antigen is unknown. The data are from a study of cytomegalovirus exposure and HLA in healthy donors. Study-level findings and limits: Later genetic work tied a missense DCLRE1C variant to beta-chain V and J trimming. In vitro assays verified that a few CMV-associated chains recognized CMV antigens specifically. A later analysis reportedly identified an Asian-associated ancestry cluster as carrying fewer N-insertions than the approximately 730-donor mean.

The CDR3 is 15 amino acids. J was trimmed by 3 bases and V by 5 bases; bases with no gene match: 7. Germline V gene sequence: CDR1 SEHNR, CDR2 FQNEAQ (reference sequence). Use of 60 Vbeta and 13 Jbeta primers characterized the PCR. Only in-frame clones appear in the TCRdb table, and some are missing; sequencing was by immunoSEQ multiplex PCR. The repertoire holds around 99,000 clones, with approximately 73% as singletons. The TCR comes from a man aged 25-45 years in good health and CMV-seronegative. Material: PBMCs. The rearrangement joins TRBV7-9 to TRBJ1-1; 9 nucleotides match TRBD1. CDR3: CASSLHRGPDTEAFF. DNA for the CDR3: TGTGCCAGCAGCCTTCACAGGGGGCCTGACACTGAAGCTTTCTTT.